These T cell receptor beta chains were read from a single sample in a study of T cell responses to AZD1222 COVID-19 vaccine. The table came from immunoSEQ multiplex PCR; TCRdb's copy has only in-frame clones and leaves some out. The table has about 170,000 clones, roughly 87% seen once. Sequenced material: peripheral blood, taken on day 0 of AZD1222 vaccination. Receptors were obtained from an adult in good health. Both conserved end residues are part of each CDR3. Each record gives: D gene, clone size, V gene, J gene, CDR3 protein, CDR3 DNA. The D gene is left open where the match is weak. Size is omitted from some rows. Given values are once, few, many or a class for expanded clones.

>TRBD1|.|TRBV2|TRBJ1-1
CASRGDRGQQAFF
TGTGCCAGCAGGGGTGACAGGGGGCAACAAGCTTTCTTT
>TRBD1|once|TRBV19|TRBJ1-2
CASSREGQGGYTF
TGTGCCAGTAGCCGAGAAGGACAGGGAGGCTACACCTTC
>.|.|TRBV7-9|TRBJ2-7
CASSLAGEGSYEQYF
TGTGCCAGCAGCTTAGCAGGGGAAGGCTCCTACGAGCAGTACTTC
>TRBD2|.|TRBV5-1|TRBJ2-7
CASRPGLAGFTYEQYF
TGCGCCAGCAGACCGGGACTAGCGGGATTTACCTACGAGCAGTACTTC
>TRBD2|.|TRBV19|TRBJ2-3
CASRYSTASGSLGTDTQYF
TGTGCCAGTAGATACTCGACGGCTAGCGGGAGTTTGGGCACAGATACGCAGTATTTT
>TRBD2|.|TRBV7-2|TRBJ2-7
CASSYTTSGRLWVPEQYF
TGTGCCAGCAGCTACACGACTAGCGGGAGGTTGTGGGTACCCGAGCAGTACTTC
>.|.|TRBV6-1|TRBJ2-7
CASSEPRYEQYF
TGTGCCAGCAGTGAGCCTAGATACGAGCAGTACTTC
>.|.|TRBV30|TRBJ2-7
CAWSPGGEQYF
TGTGCCTGGAGTCCCGGGGGCGAGCAGTACTTC
>TRBD2|.|TRBV5-6|TRBJ2-7
CASSASGGRYYEQYF
TGTGCCAGCAGCGCTTCTGGCGGGAGGTACTACGAGCAGTACTTC
>TRBD2|.|TRBV7-3|TRBJ2-3
CASSLAGLAATDTQYF
TGTGCCAGCAGCTTAGCAGGACTAGCGGCCACAGATACGCAGTATTTT
>.|.|TRBV9|TRBJ2-7
CASSDGQGLYEQYF
TGTGCCAGCAGCGATGGTCAGGGCCTCTACGAGCAGTACTTC
>.|.|TRBV28|TRBJ1-2
CASSFLAGYTF
TGTGCCAGCAGTTTTCTGGCGGGCTACACCTTC
>.|.|TRBV19|TRBJ2-1
CASSWTGSLDEQFF
TGTGCCAGTAGTTGGACTGGAAGTTTGGATGAGCAGTTCTTC
>.|once|TRBV30|TRBJ1-3
CAWRWGPLSSGNTIYF
TGTGCCTGGAGGTGGGGACCGCTTAGCTCTGGAAACACCATATATTTT
>TRBD1|.|TRBV5-1|TRBJ1-6
CASSSGTGNSPLHF
TGCGCCAGCAGCAGCGGGACAGGGAATTCACCCCTCCACTTT
>.|once|TRBV16|TRBJ2-1
CASSLVNEQFF
TGTGCCAGCAGCCTAGTAAATGAGCAGTTCTTC
>.|.|TRBV3-1/TRBV3-2|TRBJ1-2
CASSRNGVDGYTF
TGTGCCAGCAGCCGAAACGGGGTGGATGGCTACACCTTC
>.|.|TRBV5-1|TRBJ2-5
CASSTDLETQYF
TGCGCCAGCAGCACGGACTTAGAGACCCAGTACTTC
>TRBD1|.|TRBV15|TRBJ1-1
CATMDRGLMNTEAFF
TGTGCCACCATGGACAGGGGATTGATGAACACTGAAGCTTTCTTT
>.|.|TRBV5-1|TRBJ2-7
CASSGRPYEQYF
TGCGCCAGCAGCGGCAGGCCCTACGAGCAGTACTTC
>TRBD1|.|TRBV29-1|TRBJ1-2
CSVGETGAYGYTF
TGCAGCGTTGGGGAGACAGGGGCCTATGGCTACACCTTC
>.|once|TRBV28|TRBJ2-3
CASSLIGDTQYF
TGTGCCAGCAGTTTAATAGGGGATACGCAGTATTTT
>.|.|TRBV9|TRBJ2-4
CASSVEGGSIPAKNIQYF
TGTGCCAGCAGCGTAGAGGGGGGATCGATCCCCGCCAAAAACATTCAGTACTTC
>.|.|TRBV5-1|TRBJ2-1
CASKERLPSHEQFF
TGCGCCAGCAAGGAGCGCCTTCCCTCCCATGAGCAGTTCTTC
>TRBD2|.|TRBV4-1|TRBJ2-1
CASSQETSGYNEQFF
TGCGCCAGCAGCCAAGAAACTAGCGGATACAATGAGCAGTTCTTC
>.|.|TRBV11-3|TRBJ1-1
CASSLTRNTEAFF
TGTGCCAGCAGCCTTACTCGGAACACTGAAGCTTTCTTT
>.|.|TRBV11-2|TRBJ2-6
CASSFQGSGANVLTF
TGTGCCAGCAGCTTTCAGGGTTCTGGGGCCAACGTCCTGACTTTC
>.|.|TRBV2|TRBJ2-7
CALLGSSYEQYF
TGTGCCCTATTGGGGTCCTCCTACGAGCAGTACTTC
>TRBD2|.|TRBV7-2|TRBJ2-7
CASSRGTSGSYEQYF
TGTGCCAGCAGCCGCGGCACTAGCGGGAGCTACGAGCAGTACTTC
>TRBD1|.|TRBV7-9|TRBJ1-2
CASSQDRGRTMDGYTF
TGTGCCAGCAGCCAGGACAGGGGGCGAACTATGGATGGCTACACCTTC
>TRBD1|.|TRBV5-8|TRBJ2-3
CASSPGQPTDTQYF
TGTGCCAGCAGCCCGGGACAGCCTACAGATACGCAGTATTTT
>.|.|TRBV6-1|TRBJ1-5
CASGPSGGQPQHF
TGTGCCAGCGGCCCCTCGGGGGGACAGCCCCAGCATTTT
>.|.|TRBV6-5|TRBJ1-2
CASSFARTARTGYTF
TGTGCCAGCAGTTTCGCCCGGACAGCCCGGACTGGCTACACCTTC
>.|.|TRBV6-5|TRBJ1-1
CASILTTGINTEAFF
TGTGCCAGCATCCTAACGACGGGTATAAACACTGAAGCTTTCTTT
>TRBD1|few|TRBV29-1|TRBJ1-4
CSVTGQNEKLFF
TGCAGCGTGACGGGACAGAATGAAAAACTGTTTTTT
>TRBD2|once|TRBV5-1|TRBJ2-1
CASSFLVAGRSGEQFF
TGCGCCAGCAGCTTTCTGGTAGCGGGTCGTTCGGGTGAGCAGTTCTTC
>.|.|TRBV28|TRBJ2-7
CASRGGIPVYEQYF
TGTGCCAGCAGGGGAGGAATTCCAGTTTACGAGCAGTACTTC
>.|.|TRBV2|TRBJ1-5
CASGEQPQHF
TGTGCCAGCGGGGAGCAGCCCCAGCATTTT
>.|.|TRBV29-1|TRBJ2-1
CSVGGRRYNEQFF
TGCAGCGTTGGAGGCCGTCGCTACAATGAGCAGTTCTTC
>.|.|TRBV18|TRBJ2-7
CASSLFYEQYF
TGTGCCAGCTCACTCTTTTACGAGCAGTACTTC
>TRBD2|.|TRBV9|TRBJ2-2
CASQRGGQTGELFF
TGTGCCAGCCAGCGGGGAGGGCAAACCGGGGAGCTGTTTTTT
>TRBD1|.|TRBV6-5|TRBJ1-1
CASSRKRTGGTEAFF
TGTGCCAGCAGTCGAAAACGGACAGGGGGGACTGAAGCTTTCTTT
>TRBD1|.|TRBV19|TRBJ2-6
CASRYRGSSGANVLTF
TGTGCCAGTAGGTACAGGGGGTCCTCTGGGGCCAACGTCCTGACTTTC
>TRBD2|.|TRBV7-8|TRBJ2-3
CASSSASRREYVDTQYF
TGTGCCAGCAGCTCCGCATCTCGGCGGGAGTATGTAGATACGCAGTATTTT
>TRBD2|few|TRBV10-1|TRBJ2-5
CASSGGSAGERETQYF
TGCGCCAGCAGTGGGGGGTCAGCGGGAGAAAGAGAGACCCAGTACTTC
>.|.|TRBV2|TRBJ2-1
CASSEERGNAYNEQFF
TGTGCCAGCAGTGAAGAAAGAGGGAACGCCTACAATGAGCAGTTCTTC
>TRBD2|.|TRBV7-2|TRBJ2-7
CASSLVGGKNDEQYF
TGTGCCAGCAGCTTAGTCGGGGGGAAGAACGACGAGCAGTACTTC
>.|.|TRBV12-3/TRBV12-4|TRBJ2-7
CASSYLDEQYF
TGTGCCAGCAGTTACCTGGACGAGCAGTACTTC